This T cell receptor (beta chain) was retrieved from a study (dated by TCRdb to the mid-2010s). Regarding the research as a whole: The study tested whether tumor-infiltrating Tregs in breast cancer are recruited from blood Tregs or converted in situ from other CD4+ T cell subsets.

About this clonotype itself: It has no known antigen specificity. Nothing much larger sits one base from this clone, and base qualities are not available.

Full-length TCR variable regions were amplified by 5' RACE PCR with constant-region reverse primers, followed by semi-nested PCR with Nested Universal Primer A. Using the ReliaPrep RNA Cell Miniprep System, total RNA was extracted, and the SMARTer RACE 5'/3' Kit was then used to reverse transcribe the RNA into 5'RACE-ready cDNA. Multiplex adaptors were used to barcode full-length TCR alpha and beta libraries, and the barcoded libraries were sequenced on an Illumina MiSeq. On the study's bioinformatics: Sequencing data were pooled across the five patients for each of nine subset-tissue groups and compared by unsupervised clustering of TCR gene usage. Repertoire similarity was calculated with the Morisita-Horn index, weighting shared sequences by their contribution to each repertoire. The public reads were reanalyzed by TCRdb: fastp trimming at Q25, MiXCR alignment, in-frame beta chains only. Merged by CDR3 protein, the rows form single entries marked with the most common genes and DNA. Clone size and V and J calls follow TCRdb, not the original study. This sample comprises 25,000 to 40,000 distinct CDR3 sequences, about 24% of them detected only once. Together, the top ten hold around 4.5% of the sample.

Study-wide findings and limitations: The larger-cohort validation was restricted to a single TCR beta V-J rearrangement rather than whole repertoires. The greatest overlap of tumor-infiltrating Treg TCR alpha and beta sequences was observed with tumor naive CD4+ T cells, followed by blood naive CD4+ T cells. Tumor memory CD4+ T cell TCR gene usage was found to cluster with blood and lymph node memory CD4+ cells and with lymph node naive CD4+ cells.

CDR1 and CDR2 were assigned from the germline V gene (reference sequence) as LGHDT and YNNKEL. V is clipped by 1 base and J by 0 bases, and the sequence between their germline boundaries is 13 bases long. Including the terminal cysteine and phenylalanine, the CDR3 comprises 17 residues. Just the 51-base CDR3 DNA is kept, in frame starting at base 1. Memory CD4+ T cells were isolated as CD4+CD45RO+CD25- cells. Tregs, naive and memory CD4+ T cells from tumor, blood and ipsilateral draining lymph nodes of 5 or 6 breast cancer patients underwent full-length TCR alpha and beta sequencing. Mononuclear cells from lymph nodes or around 50 ml of peripheral blood were isolated by Ficoll density gradient centrifugation. A purity exceeding 90% was confirmed by FACS for the sorted cell populations.

This sequence was found in a female donor with breast cancer. The chain is made from TRBV3-1 and TRBJ2-4, with the D gene tentatively TRBD1 or TRBD2, based on 5 matching bases in each. The material sequenced was memory CD4+ T cells sorted from blood. According to the study, the label for this sample's cell subset or site signals: memory CD4+ T cells, CD4+CD45RO+CD25-. The bases read TGTGCCAGCAGCCAAGTTGGGACCGCAGCAGCCAAAAACATTCAGTACTTC. Its protein reads: CASSQVGTAAAKNIQYF.